The 32 T cell receptor beta chains reported below all come from one sample, sequenced in a study of regulatory T cells in long-lasting Graves disease. Arm-PCR of CDR3 regions with iRepertoire HTBI primers generated TCR beta libraries. TCRdb reanalysed the multiplex PCR reads using MiXCR and keeps one entry per CDR3 protein. The data contain 350,000 to 500,000 distinct CDR3 sequences, roughly a fifth of them seen just once; the ten biggest clones take up approximately 14%. Sample time point: persistent/refractory GD, antithyroid drugs over 5 years with positive TRAb. PBMCs provided the RNA from which the TCR library was made. This specimen was peripheral blood mononuclear cells (PBMCs), taken when the disease was refractory, from a patient treated with antithyroid drugs. The source of these receptors is a female donor with Graves disease.

In its sample, this clonotype was seen many times. The chain recombines TRBV27 with TRBJ2-7, with 10 bases aligning to TRBD1. J was trimmed by 6 bases and V by 9 bases; bases with no gene match: 14. Germline-derived CDR1 and CDR2 are MNHEY and SMNVEV (reference sequence). CDR3 length: 15 residues. The CDR3 nucleotides are TGTGCCAGTAGTCGTGAGGGGACAGGGGCGGCCGAGCAGTACTTC. Translating gives CASSREGTGAAEQYF.

The CDR3 DNA reads TGTGCCAGCCAGGACAGGGGCTCCTATACTGAAGCTTTCTTT. Its protein is CASQDRGSYTEAFF. V is TRBV3-1 and J is TRBJ1-1; 9 bases align to TRBD1. The V and J ends lost 8 bases and 5 bases, in that order; junction bases with no gene match: 9. The CDR3 has 14 amino acids. Germline V gene sequence: CDR1 LGHDT, CDR2 YNNKEL (reference sequence).

This clonotype appeared many times. The J gene is TRBJ1-6, the V gene TRBV12-3 or TRBV12-4, with D possibly being TRBD1 (5 bases). Trimming took off 8 bases at V and 8 bases at J, with 16 bases between the two ends. The CDR3 runs to 14 residues. CDR3 in amino acids: CASRGGFRDSPLHF. DNA for the CDR3: TGTGCCAGCCGCGGCGGATTCAGGGATTCACCCCTCCACTTT.

In its sample, this clonotype was seen many times. J is TRBJ2-7 and V is TRBV27; D is unresolved. The CDR3 covers 13 residues. Germline V lookup: CDR1 MNHEY, CDR2 SMNVEV (reference sequence). V lost 6 bases to trimming and J lost 3 bases, with 12 bases between them. The CDR3 region has the DNA TGTGCCAGCAGCAGTGACTTTCTCTACGAGCAGTACTTC. Its translation: CASSSDFLYEQYF.

This clonotype has ten or more counts. This chain links TRBV20-1 with TRBJ2-5, with D uncertain. Germline V gives CDR1 DFQATT, CDR2 SNEGSKA (reference sequence). Trimming removed 5 bases at V and 2 bases at J, with 15 bases between. This CDR3 is built from 14 residues. CDR3 DNA: TGCAGTGCTCATTGGGCAGCTAGTCAAGAGACCCAGTACTTC. Translated: CSAHWAASQETQYF.

Of note for this clonotype: The junction does not match germline at one end; this may be a read error. This chain joins TRBV5-1 and TRBJ2-7; 8 bases match TRBD1. Per germline, CDR1 SGHRS and CDR2 YFSETQ. There are 12 residues in the CDR3. The CDR3 sequence: CASSLAQGAEYF. For the CDR3, the DNA is TGTGCCAGCAGCTTGGCGCAGGGGGCGGAGTACTTC.

This clonotype appeared a few times. The V gene is TRBV6-1, the J gene TRBJ1-5, with D maybe TRBD1 (5 bases). Trimming cost V 7 bases and J 7 bases, with 5 bases left between them. The CDR3 is made up of 10 amino acids. Per the germline V gene, CDR1 is MNHNS and CDR2 is SASEGT. Here the CDR3 DNA reads TGTGCCAGCAACAGGCAGCCCCAGCATTTT. Protein sequence: CASNRQPQHF.

The chain employs TRBV28 and TRBJ2-1, with 9 positions matching TRBD1. Looked up from germline, CDR1 is MDHEN and CDR2 is SYDVKM. The CDR3 extends over 15 amino acids. With V trimmed by 5 bases and J by 9 bases, 11 bases remained unmatched. The CDR3 coding sequence is TGTGCCAGCAGTGGGGGGGGGACAGGGTCATTTGAGCAGTTCTTC. Its translation is CASSGGGTGSFEQFF.

In its sample, this clonotype was seen a few times. The chain links TRBV7-9 to TRBJ2-2; D unresolved. CDR1 and CDR2 (germline): SEHNR, FQNEAQ (reference sequence). The CDR3 sequence is 14 residues long. The ends were cut back, 1 base at V and 4 bases at J, with 7 bases in the middle. CDR3 nucleotides: TGTGCCAGCAGCTTAGTGACCCGCACCGGGGAGCTGTTTTTT. It translates to CASSLVTRTGELFF. Using reference TRBV7-9 and TRBJ2-2 for the parts outside the CDR3, the full variable domain is DTGVSQNPRHKITKRGQNVTFRCDPISEHNRLYWYRQTLGQGPEFLTYFQNEAQLEKSRLLSDRFSAERPKGSFSTLEIQRTEQGDSAMYLCASSLVTRTGELFFGEGSRLTVL.

To note about this clonotype: The junction shows a germline mismatch at one end, possibly a read error. The V gene is TRBV12-3 or TRBV12-4, the J gene TRBJ2-7, with D unclear. This CDR3 region has 12 residues. The CDR3 reads CASSLAQVGQEF. The CDR3 DNA follows: TGTGCCAGCAGTTTAGCGCAAGTAGGGCAGGAGTTC.

This clonotype was observed at least ten times. The rearrangement joins TRBV6-2 or TRBV6-3 to TRBJ2-7; unclear D gene. V dropped 5 bases and J dropped 1 base, with 12 bases sitting between them. From germline, CDR1 is MNHEY and CDR2 SVGEGT. The CDR3 is made up of 14 amino acids. The CDR3 nucleotides are TGTGCCAGCAGTGAAGGTCAGGATTCCTACGAGCAGTACTTC. Translating gives CASSEGQDSYEQYF.

The V call is TRBV4-1, the J call TRBJ1-1; unclear D gene. With 3 bases removed from V and 1 base from J, the gap between germline ends came to 18 bases. Germline lookup yields CDR1 MGHRA and CDR2 YSYEKL. CDR3 length equals 17 residues. DNA of the CDR3: TGCGCCAGCAGCCACATAGGGCCCCCTCTGGCGAACACTGAAGCTTTCTTT. Amino acid sequence: CASSHIGPPLANTEAFF.

The table lists this clonotype with a few counts. The chain has TRBV30 and TRBJ1-2, with a possible D match to TRBD1 (6 bases). Germline lookup yields CDR1 GTSNPN and CDR2 SVGIG (reference sequence). V lost 0 bases and J lost 4, with 15 bases in between. There are 15 residues in the CDR3. The CDR3 nucleotides read TGTGCCTGGAGTGTAGGGGGGGCATCGACCTATGGCTACACCTTC. Encoded protein: CAWSVGGASTYGYTF.

The sample holds many counts of this clonotype. The chain is built from TRBV2 and TRBJ1-5, with 9 bases lining up with TRBD1. The junction had 16 bases not matched to a gene; V was cut back by 7 bases and J by 3 bases. Germline V lookup: CDR1 SNHLY, CDR2 FYNNEI. CDR3 size: 18 residues. CDR3 in DNA: TGTGCCAGCAAGGAGACAGGGGGTGGCTGGGTGAACAATCAGCCCCAGCATTTT. It translates to CASKETGGGWVNNQPQHF.

This clonotype was observed a handful of times. The J gene is TRBJ2-5, the V gene TRBV7-9; 8 bases line up with TRBD1. Germline loops: CDR1 SEHNR, CDR2 FQNEAQ (reference sequence). The CDR3 covers 14 residues. After removal of 6 bases from V and 2 bases from J, the junction contained 5 bases not matched to a gene. CDR3 nucleotides: TGTGCCAGCAGGCTGGACAGGGCACAAGAGACCCAGTACTTC. This encodes CASRLDRAQETQYF.

This clonotype was picked up many times. The CDR3 here is CASGGDRGDQETQYF. The CDR3 coding sequence is TGTGCCAGCGGGGGGGACAGGGGGGACCAAGAGACCCAGTACTTC. The chain carries TRBV2 and TRBJ2-5, with 11 positions matching TRBD1. The germline CDR1 and CDR2 sequences are SNHLY and FYNNEI. The CDR3 contains 15 residues. V was clipped by 8 bases and J by 0 bases; unmatched bases: 5.

This chain links TRBV2 with TRBJ2-7; possibly TRBD2 for D (6 bases). This CDR3 has 16 amino acids. Germline V gives CDR1 SNHLY, CDR2 FYNNEI. Trimming took off 8 bases at V and 2 bases at J, with 22 bases between the two ends. CDR3 residues: CASAGRGSGRTYEQYF. The CDR3 region has the DNA TGTGCCAGCGCCGGTCGAGGCAGCGGGCGGACCTACGAGCAGTACTTC.

This clonotype was counted at least ten times. The chain carries TRBV28 and TRBJ2-4; D is uncertain. Trimming cost V 4 bases and J 0 bases, with 10 bases left between them. Per germline, CDR1 MDHEN and CDR2 SYDVKM. This CDR3 has 15 amino acids. CDR3 coding DNA: TGTGCCAGCAGTTCACCTACATTAGCCAAAAACATTCAGTACTTC. It is translated as CASSSPTLAKNIQYF. The entire variable domain, with the rest obtained from reference TRBV28 and TRBJ2-4, is as follows: DVKVTQSSRYLVKRTGEKVFLECVQDMDHENMFWYRQDPGLGLRLIYFSYDVKMKEKGDIPEGYSVSREKKERFSLILESASTNQTSMYLCASSSPTLAKNIQYFGAGTRLSVL.

The V gene is TRBV5-8, the J gene TRBJ1-5; TRBD1 aligns across 7 bases. The germline gives CDR1 SGHTS, CDR2 YDEGEE. V dropped 0 bases and J dropped 2; count of bases not matched to a gene: 2. The CDR3 totals 15 residues. CDR3: CASSLATGGNQPQHF. CDR3 bases: TGTGCCAGCAGCTTGGCTACAGGGGGCAATCAGCCCCAGCATTTT. The complete variable domain, with remaining parts taken from reference TRBV5-8 and TRBJ1-5, reads EAGVTQSPTHLIKTRGQQATLRCSPISGHTSVYWYQQALGLGLQFLLWYDEGEERNRGNFPPRFSGRQFPNYSSELNVNALELEDSALYLCASSLATGGNQPQHFGDGTRLSIL.

This clonotype has only a few counts. V gene TRBV27 combines with J gene TRBJ2-7; TRBD2 matches at 10 bases. The J segment lost 3 bases and the V segment lost 5 bases, leaving 7 bases of the junction unmatched. Germline V gene sequence: CDR1 MNHEY, CDR2 SMNVEV (reference sequence). There are 15 residues in the CDR3. The CDR3 bases are TGTGCCAGCAGTCCAGGGACTAGCGCCCGCTACGAGCAGTACTTC. Its translation: CASSPGTSARYEQYF.

This clonotype was found many times. For the CDR3, the DNA is TGTGCCAGCAGCACGCCGGGACAGGGCACTGAAGCTTTCTTT. This sequence encodes CASSTPGQGTEAFF. The genes are TRBV9 and TRBJ1-1, with TRBD1 matching over 9 bases. The V segment lost 4 bases and the J segment 4 bases; nucleotides outside the gene matches: 5. CDR1 is SGDLS and CDR2 is YYNGEE in the germline V gene. This CDR3 has 14 amino acids.

The table lists this clonotype with many counts. This chain links TRBV5-1 with TRBJ1-1; 8 positions agree with TRBD1. V lost 3 bases and J lost 11; bases outside the gene matches: 3. Germline V gene sequence: CDR1 SGHRS, CDR2 YFSETQ. The CDR3 loop spans 11 amino acids. For the CDR3, the DNA is TGCGCCAGCAGCTCGGACAGGGTCGCTTTCTTT. Translating gives CASSSDRVAFF.

The sample holds many counts of this clonotype. The chain has TRBV2 and TRBJ1-5; 7 bases are shared with TRBD1. This CDR3 spans 13 amino acids. In germline, CDR1 is SNHLY, CDR2 FYNNEI. With 4 bases clipped from V and 6 bases from J, the junction kept 3 bases outside the gene matches. CDR3 amino acids: CASSAYRGQPQHF. CDR3 DNA: TGTGCCAGCAGTGCCTACAGGGGTCAGCCCCAGCATTTT.

This chain joins TRBV5-1 and TRBJ1-5, with D possibly matching TRBD1 (6 bases). The CDR3 extends over 14 amino acids. Germline values: CDR1 SGHRS, CDR2 YFSETQ. V was cut by 5 bases and J by 2 bases, with 11 bases left in between. The CDR3 reads CASRGRGGNQPQHF. The CDR3 bases are TGCGCCAGCAGGGGCAGGGGAGGCAATCAGCCCCAGCATTTT.

The sample holds a few counts of this clonotype. V is TRBV7-6 and J is TRBJ2-7; 7 positions match TRBD1. The CDR3 loop spans 14 amino acids. Germline V gene data show CDR1 as SGHVS and CDR2 as FNYEAQ. V was clipped by 3 bases and J by 7 bases; unmatched bases: 9. The CDR3 region is CASSLALTGREQYF. The CDR3 nucleotides are TGTGCCAGCAGCTTGGCCCTGACAGGGCGTGAGCAGTACTTC.

This clonotype turned up a few times. This chain connects TRBV9 to TRBJ2-5; 8 bases line up with TRBD2. The germline gives CDR1 SGDLS, CDR2 YYNGEE. With V trimmed by 0 bases and J by 4 bases, 8 bases remained unmatched. The CDR3 extends over 16 amino acids. The CDR3, as DNA: TGTGCCAGCAGCGTAGGAGGTAGCGGGATAGGAGAGACCCAGTACTTC. This encodes CASSVGGSGIGETQYF. Based on the CDR3 plus reference TRBV9 and TRBJ2-5, the full variable domain is DSGVTQTPKHLITATGQRVTLRCSPRSGDLSVYWYQQSLDQGLQFLIQYYNGEERAKGNILERFSAQQFPDLHSELNLSSLELGDSALYFCASSVGGSGIGETQYFGPGTRLLVL.

This clonotype was recorded at least ten times. The CDR3 DNA follows: TGTGCCACCAGCAGCAGCTACTACGAGCAGTACTTC. It specifies CATSSSYYEQYF. The chain couples TRBV15 to TRBJ2-7; D is ambiguous. V was clipped by 3 bases and J by 3 bases, with 6 bases between them. There are 12 residues in the CDR3. CDR1 is LNHNV, CDR2 YYDKDF, per germline (reference sequence). The full variable domain, completed using reference TRBV15 and TRBJ2-7, is DAMVIQNPRYQVTQFGKPVTLSCSQTLNHNVMYWYQQKSSQAPKLLFHYYDKDFNNEADTPDNFQSRRPNTSFCFLDIRSPGLGDTAMYLCATSSSYYEQYFGPGTRLTVT.

This clonotype appeared a few times. The J gene is TRBJ2-2, the V gene TRBV10-2, with 8 bases identical to TRBD1. Losses at the gene ends were 4 bases for V and 5 bases for J; bases not matched to a gene: 3. This CDR3 spans 14 amino acids. The germline V gene encodes CDR1 WSHSY and CDR2 SAAADI. The CDR3 DNA reads TGCGCCAGCAGTGGCAGGGGGCGGACCGGGGAGCTGTTTTTT. Translated, it gives CASSGRGRTGELFF.

The chain combines TRBV12-3 or TRBV12-4 with TRBJ2-3, with 10 positions matching TRBD2. The CDR3 loop spans 17 amino acids. The V and J ends lost 6 bases and 5 bases, in that order; junction bases with no gene match: 14. The CDR3 bases are TGTGCCAGCAGGCCATCCGGGACTAGCGCCGTGGGAGATACGCAGTATTTT. This sequence encodes CASRPSGTSAVGDTQYF.

This clonotype was detected a few times. The chain recombines TRBV30 with TRBJ1-3; D perhaps matches TRBD1 (5 bases). V lost 6 bases, J lost 0 bases, and 12 bases lay in between. From germline, CDR1 is GTSNPN and CDR2 SVGIG (reference sequence). This CDR3 has 14 amino acids. The DNA for the CDR3 is TGTGCCTGCACGGGGGTAGGCTCTGGAAACACCATATATTTT. Residues: CACTGVGSGNTIYF.

The table lists this clonotype with many counts. The V gene is TRBV28, the J gene TRBJ2-7; D assignment may be TRBD1 or TRBD2 (5 bases each). Between the trimmed V and J ends, which lost 5 bases and 7 bases, there was a span of 21 bases. Germline V gene lookup returns CDR1 MDHEN and CDR2 SYDVKM. The CDR3 extends over 15 amino acids. Here the CDR3 reads CASSQGRPYELEQYF. The CDR3, as DNA: TGTGCCAGCAGTCAGGGACGACCCTACGAGTTGGAGCAGTACTTC. Looking up the rest from reference TRBV28 and TRBJ2-7 gives the full variable domain: DVKVTQSSRYLVKRTGEKVFLECVQDMDHENMFWYRQDPGLGLRLIYFSYDVKMKEKGDIPEGYSVSREKKERFSLILESASTNQTSMYLCASSQGRPYELEQYFGPGTRLTVT.

This clonotype was counted many times. This chain joins TRBV6-5 and TRBJ1-2, with 7 bases matching TRBD1. The CDR3 extends over 13 amino acids. The V segment lost 4 bases and the J segment 7 bases; nucleotides outside the gene matches: 6. CDR1 and CDR2 from the germline V gene are MNHEY and SVGAGI. Here the CDR3 DNA reads TGTGCCAGCAGTTTAGAAGGGGGCGGTGGCTACACCTTC. Its protein product is CASSLEGGGGYTF.